This passage covers 9 T cell receptor beta chains from one sample sequenced in a study of CD8+CD57+ T cells in acquired aplastic anemia. TCR beta VDJ combinations and CDR3 sequences were profiled from genomic DNA. Each CDR3 protein gets one entry after TCRdb re-called the reads with MiXCR. The data hold around 230,000 distinct CDR3 sequences, with approximately 57% observed a single time. Sequencing was carried out using sorted CD4+, CD8+, or CD8+CD57+ T cells (not recorded which) from PBMCs. These receptors came from a human donor in good health.

The gene calls are TRBV7-2 and TRBJ2-7; TRBD2 might be the D (5 bases). The CDR3 loop spans 11 amino acids. Trimming took off 7 bases at V and 10 bases at J, with 14 bases between the two ends. Per germline, CDR1 SGHTA and CDR2 FQGNSA. The CDR3 nucleotides are TGTGCCAGCACCCGAGGAGGACCTCAGTACTTC. Protein: CASTRGGPQYF.

The chain links TRBV5-4 to TRBJ2-7; 12 bases align to TRBD1. CDR1 and CDR2 (germline): SGHNT, YYREEE (reference sequence). V shed 4 bases and J 6 bases; nucleotides not matched to a gene: 8. This CDR3 is 15 amino acids long. The CDR3 DNA reads as TGTGCCAGCAGCCAACCGGGACAGGGGGCCGGCGAGCAGTACTTC. It is translated as CASSQPGQGAGEQYF.

This clonotype appeared a few times. J is TRBJ1-6 and V is TRBV7-8, with 9 bases matching TRBD1. Losses at the gene ends were 4 bases for V and 10 bases for J; bases not matched to a gene: 2. Germline CDR1 SGHVS, CDR2 FQNEAQ. This CDR3 has 13 amino acids. The CDR3 spells CASSSDRGSPLHF. In DNA form, the CDR3 reads TGTGCCAGCAGCTCGGACAGGGGATCACCCCTCCACTTT.

The chain joins TRBV7-9 to TRBJ1-2; no firm D call. The CDR3 covers 14 residues. V lost 4 bases, J lost 4 bases, and 13 bases lay in between. Germline CDR1 SEHNR, CDR2 FQNEAQ (reference sequence). The CDR3, as DNA: TGTGCCAGCAGCTACTCTCTGGATTCCTATGGCTACACCTTC. It specifies CASSYSLDSYGYTF. The full variable domain, completed using reference TRBV7-9 and TRBJ1-2, is DTGVSQNPRHKITKRGQNVTFRCDPISEHNRLYWYRQTLGQGPEFLTYFQNEAQLEKSRLLSDRFSAERPKGSFSTLEIQRTEQGDSAMYLCASSYSLDSYGYTFGSGTRLTVV.

CDR3 DNA sequence: TGTGCCAGTAGTATGAACCACCTTCCTAACACTGAAGCTTTCTTT. Translation: CASSMNHLPNTEAFF. The V gene is TRBV19, the J gene TRBJ1-1; no firm D call. Germline values: CDR1 LNHDA, CDR2 SQIVND (reference sequence). V shed 3 bases and J shed 2 bases, with 13 bases lying between them. The length of the CDR3 is 15 residues.

V is TRBV10-3 and J is TRBJ1-2, with TRBD1 matching 7 bases. With 3 bases clipped from V and 4 bases from J, the junction kept 8 bases outside the gene matches. Germline CDR1 ENHRY, CDR2 SYGVKD. This CDR3 region has 15 residues. The CDR3 spells CAISDRRQGPYGYTF. The CDR3 DNA reads TGTGCCATCAGTGACCGCCGACAGGGTCCCTATGGCTACACCTTC.

In its sample, this clonotype was seen many times. The chain links TRBV19 to TRBJ2-1; 7 nucleotides line up with TRBD2. CDR1 and CDR2 (germline): LNHDA, SQIVND (reference sequence). Unmatched junction bases numbered 8, after V lost 6 bases and J lost 6 bases. The CDR3 extends over 14 amino acids. The CDR3 protein is CASRGLELVNEQFF. CDR3 coding DNA: TGTGCCAGTAGAGGACTAGAATTGGTCAATGAGCAGTTCTTC.

This clonotype has a single count. The genes are TRBV19 and TRBJ2-7; 10 positions agree with TRBD2. This CDR3 contains 15 residues. Losses at the gene ends were 4 bases for V and 2 bases for J; bases not matched to a gene: 5. Germline CDR1 and CDR2: LNHDA and SQIVND (reference sequence). The CDR3 DNA sequence: TGTGCCAGTAGTACTCTGGGACTAGCGACCTACGAGCAGTACTTC. Its protein product is CASSTLGLATYEQYF.

A remark on this clonotype: A junction boundary mismatches the germline segment, possibly from a read error. V is TRBV11-3 and J is TRBJ2-7; 9 nucleotides align to TRBD1. Germline loops: CDR1 SGHNT, CDR2 YENEEA. The CDR3 consists of 16 residues. The CDR3 sequence: CASSLRGQGFGYEQCF. As DNA, the CDR3 is TGTGCCAGCAGCTTAAGGGGACAGGGATTCGGCTACGAGCAGTGCTTC. Full variable domain (rest looked up from reference TRBV11-3 and TRBJ2-7): EAGVVQSPRYKIIEKKQPVAFWCNPISGHNTLYWYLQNLGQGPELLIRYENEEAVDDSQLPKDRFSAERLKGVDSTLKIQPAELGDSAVYLCASSLRGQGFGYEQCFGPGTRLTVT.